These T cell receptor beta chains were read from a single sample in a study of T cell repertoires in cytomegalovirus infection. No antigens are known for them. TCRdb ran MiXCR on the reads and lists one entry per CDR3 protein. Here the sample spans about 890,000 distinct CDR3 sequences, about a third being singletons. Source: cultured CD8+ T cells from PBMCs, taken from culture after CMV antigen stimulation. The receptors come from a human donor in good health (CMV status not recorded). Some clones in this sample may be carry-over from other donors' samples. Both conserved end residues are part of each CDR3. Fields, in order: clone size, D gene, V gene, J gene, CDR3 DNA, CDR3 protein. A D gene is named only where the DNA matches it firmly. For some rows the clone size is stated as once, few or many, or as a class when expanded; others skip it.

>NA|TRBD1|TRBV4-1|TRBJ1-6
TGCGCCAGCAGCCACCGACAGGGCAACAATAATTCACCCCTCCACTTT
CASSHRQGNNNSPLHF
>many|TRBD1|TRBV7-9|TRBJ1-1
TGTGCCAGCCAAAGCTGGGACAGGGGGCAGGGAGACACTGAAGCTTTCTTT
CASQSWDRGQGDTEAFF
>NA|NA|TRBV11-2|TRBJ2-1
TGTGCCAGCAGAAAACGAGCCCACGATGAGCAGTTCTTC
CASRKRAHDEQFF
>NA|NA|TRBV6-5|TRBJ1-6
TGTGCCAGCAGCTACCTCGGGCCAGATAATAATTCACCCCTCCACTTT
CASSYLGPDNNSPLHF
>many|NA|TRBV4-1|TRBJ1-1
TGCGCCAGCAGCCAAGATAAGGGAACTGAAGCTTTCTTT
CASSQDKGTEAFF
>few|NA|TRBV28|TRBJ2-5
TGTGCCAGCAGTTTAACAGACCCTACTCAAGAGACCCAGTACTTC
CASSLTDPTQETQYF
>few|NA|TRBV2|TRBJ1-1
TGTGCCAGCAGTGAAACAGGGCGGAACACTGAAGCTTTCTTT
CASSETGRNTEAFF
>few|TRBD1|TRBV28|TRBJ1-6
TGTGCCAGCAGCCTGACAGGGGATAATTCACCCCTCCACTTT
CASSLTGDNSPLHF
>many|NA|TRBV7-2|TRBJ1-3
TGTGCCAGCAGCGGAGCCCGGGGGGGCTCTGGAAACACCATATATTTT
CASSGARGGSGNTIYF
>few|TRBD1|TRBV25-1|TRBJ2-3
TGTGCCAGCAGCCTACGGGACAGCTTCACAGATACGCAGTATTTT
CASSLRDSFTDTQYF
>few|NA|TRBV24-1|TRBJ2-2
TGTGCCACCAGTGACCAGGACAGCTTCACCCCGAACACCGGGGAGCTGTTTTTT
CATSDQDSFTPNTGELFF
>many|NA|TRBV7-6|TRBJ1-6
TGTGCCAGCAGCTCTTTGGGCTCCTATAATTCACCCCTCCACTTT
CASSSLGSYNSPLHF
>few|NA|TRBV27|TRBJ1-5
TGTGCCAGCAGTTTAGACCCGGGATATGGTAATCAGCCCCAGCATTTT
CASSLDPGYGNQPQHF
>NA|NA|TRBV4-1|TRBJ1-5
TGCGCCAGCAGCCACGTAAAGGGTCAGCCCCAGCATTTT
CASSHVKGQPQHF
>once|TRBD1|TRBV4-1|TRBJ1-1
TGCGCCAGCAGCTTTTCGGCCACCGGGACAGGGGGCACTGAAGCTTTCTTT
CASSFSATGTGGTEAFF
>few|TRBD2|TRBV4-1|TRBJ2-1
TGCGCCAGCAGCCAAGTAAGCGGGGGGGCCTATGAGCAGTTCTTC
CASSQVSGGAYEQFF
>many|NA|TRBV7-3|TRBJ2-3
TGTGCCAGCAGCAGCAGTCCGACAGATACGCAGTATTTT
CASSSSPTDTQYF
>NA|NA|TRBV19|TRBJ2-1
TGTGCCAGTATTCCCGACTACAATGAGCAGTTCTTC
CASIPDYNEQFF
>few|NA|TRBV28|TRBJ2-1
TGTGCCAGCAGTTTACGCCATCGGGAGAATGAGCAGTTCTTC
CASSLRHRENEQFF
>NA|NA|TRBV25-1|TRBJ1-2
TGTGCCAGCAGTGGATACTATACTGGGGGTAGGGATGGCTACACCTTC
CASSGYYTGGRDGYTF
>NA|NA|TRBV7-9|TRBJ2-1
TGTGCCAGCAGCTTCGGACGGCAGATCTACAATGAGCAGTTCTTC
CASSFGRQIYNEQFF
>many|TRBD1|TRBV19|TRBJ2-1
TGTGCCAGCAGCCCCGGACAGGGGGCCTACAATGAGCAGTTCTTC
CASSPGQGAYNEQFF
>few|NA|TRBV20-1|TRBJ2-1
TGCAGTGCTGGAGCAGGGCCGGCGGGGCCGTACAATGAGCAGTTCTTC
CSAGAGPAGPYNEQFF
>many|NA|TRBV7-6|TRBJ2-7
TGTGCCAGCAGCTTAGGCACAGTCTACGAGCAGTACTTC
CASSLGTVYEQYF
>NA|TRBD2|TRBV25-1|TRBJ2-5
TGTGCCAGCAGTGTTCGACTAGCGGGGACCCAATACCAAGAGACCCAGTACTTC
CASSVRLAGTQYQETQYF
>NA|TRBD2|TRBV6-4|TRBJ2-1
TGTGCCAGCCGGTGGTTAGCGGGGGAGTACAATGAGCAGTTCTTC
CASRWLAGEYNEQFF
>NA|NA|TRBV11-2|TRBJ2-1
TGTGCCAGCAGCTCACCGGGACACTCCAATGAGCAGTTCTTC
CASSSPGHSNEQFF
>NA|NA|TRBV7-9|TRBJ1-2
TGTGCCAGCAGCCCATCGGGCCTCGGCTATGGCTACACCTTC
CASSPSGLGYGYTF
>many|TRBD2|TRBV2|TRBJ2-1
TGTGCCAGCAGCGGGGGGTACAATGAGCAGTTCTTC
CASSGGYNEQFF
>many|NA|TRBV7-6|TRBJ2-1
TGTGCCAGCAGCTTACGGGGTTCTAACTCCTACAATGAGCAGTTCTTC
CASSLRGSNSYNEQFF
>few|TRBD1|TRBV11-2|TRBJ1-2
TGTGCCAGCAGCGGGACAGGGGAATATGGCTACACCTTC
CASSGTGEYGYTF
>NA|NA|TRBV10-3|TRBJ2-7
TGTGCCATCAGTGAGTCATCTCGGGAAAGGAACGAGCAGTACTTC
CAISESSRERNEQYF
>NA|NA|TRBV6-1|TRBJ2-1
TGTGCCAGCAGTCCCCGGGAGGGGGCGGTGGATGAGCAGTTCTTC
CASSPREGAVDEQFF
>few|TRBD1|TRBV7-8|TRBJ1-2
TGTGCCAGCAGCCCTACAGGGGGGCTTTACTATGGCTACACCTTC
CASSPTGGLYYGYTF
>NA|NA|TRBV13|TRBJ2-3
TGTGCCAGCAGCTTAACTGTCGTTCGTGCGATGGATACGCAGTATTTT
CASSLTVVRAMDTQYF
>few|NA|TRBV9|TRBJ2-2
TGTGCCAGCAGCCCGACAGAAGCGAACACCGGGGAGCTGTTTTTT
CASSPTEANTGELFF
>NA|TRBD1|TRBV4-1|TRBJ1-2
TGCGCCAGCAGCCAAGATGGTGGACAGGGGGCGACGTTTGGCTACACCTTC
CASSQDGGQGATFGYTF
>NA|NA|TRBV28|TRBJ1-4
TGTGCCAGCAGTCCCTGGGGACGGTCTAATGAAAAACTGTTTTTT
CASSPWGRSNEKLFF
>NA|TRBD1|TRBV6-6|TRBJ2-3
TGTGCCAGCAGGGACAGGGACCCAGATACGCAGTATTTT
CASRDRDPDTQYF
>many|NA|TRBV7-2|TRBJ1-2
TGTGCCAGCAGCCCACGCTATCTACGAGATGGCTACACCTTC
CASSPRYLRDGYTF
>few|NA|TRBV19|TRBJ1-5
TGTGCCAGTACCACTAGGGGAATGGGCAATCAGCCCCAGCATTTT
CASTTRGMGNQPQHF
>NA|TRBD2|TRBV7-2|TRBJ2-1
TGTGCCAGCAGCCCTACTAGCGGGGGGACAATGAGCCCGTTCTTC
CASSPTSGGTMSPFF
>NA|NA|TRBV7-9|TRBJ2-7
TGTGCCAGCAGCTTGCTGACAGAAACCGGGACCATATCCTACGAGCAGTACTTC
CASSLLTETGTISYEQYF
>NA|NA|TRBV13|TRBJ2-5
TGTGCCAGCAGCCCTAAGTCCTCCGGAGAGACCCAGTACTTC
CASSPKSSGETQYF
>NA|TRBD2|TRBV12-3/TRBV12-4|TRBJ2-3
TGTGTCAGCAGCGGTCGGGGGGGATGGACGCAGTATTTT
CVSSGRGGWTQYF
>few|NA|TRBV12-3/TRBV12-4|TRBJ1-1
TGTGCCAGCAAGTTCCTTGGGCCAGTTTCTTTGAACACTGAAGCTTTCTTT
CASKFLGPVSLNTEAFF
>few|TRBD2|TRBV7-3|TRBJ2-5
TGTGCCAGCAGCCCAACTAGCGGGGGGGCAGGGTGGCAAGAGACCCAGTACTTC
CASSPTSGGAGWQETQYF
>few|NA|TRBV6-5|TRBJ2-1
TGTGCCAGCAGTCGGCGGGGCGGGTCGAGGAATGAGCAGTTCTTC
CASSRRGGSRNEQFF
>few|TRBD2|TRBV27|TRBJ2-4
TGTGCCAGCAGCCCCGGGGGGGCTAGGGACATTCAGTACTTC
CASSPGGARDIQYF
>NA|TRBD1|TRBV28|TRBJ1-5
TGTGCCAGCAGTCCGGACAGGGTAATGAGCAATCAGCCCCAGCATTTT
CASSPDRVMSNQPQHF
>NA|NA|TRBV27|TRBJ2-1
TGTGCCAGCAGATCCCTAGGGGGGGCCCGCCGGTTCTTC
CASRSLGGARRFF
>NA|NA|TRBV27|TRBJ1-1
TGTGCCAGCAGTTTAAAGACCTCGGGGAACACTGAAGCTTTCTTT
CASSLKTSGNTEAFF
>NA|NA|TRBV24-1|TRBJ2-2
TGTGCCACCAGTGATCTCAGGGGGAACACCGGGGAGCTGTTTTTT
CATSDLRGNTGELFF